A selection of T cell receptor beta chains follows, all from one sample in a study of OX40 agonist ivuxolimab in advanced cancers. Assay used: immunoSEQ multiplex PCR; TCRdb lists only in-frame clones, some missing. The sample lists around 94,000 clones, around 86% seen once, with over 0.3% in the top ten. The sample here was CD4+ or CD8+ T cells sorted from blood, taken in a trial of the OX40 agonist ivuxolimab. Receptors were obtained from an adult with an advanced solid tumor such as melanoma, head and neck, liver or kidney cancer. Each CDR3 is given with its conserved first and last residue. D genes are given only for firm matches. Some rows mark clone size as missing; the rest say once, few, many or name a class of expanded clone.

size: NA
V: TRBV6-1
D: TRBD1
J: TRBJ1-4
CDR3: CASSAEDRGEKLFF
DNA: TGTGCCAGCAGTGCCGAGGACAGGGGTGAAAAACTGTTTTTT

size: NA
V: TRBV27
D: TRBD1
J: TRBJ2-7
CDR3: CASGPGQGTYEQYF
DNA: TGTGCCAGCGGCCCAGGACAGGGGACCTACGAGCAGTACTTC

size: NA
V: TRBV4-3
D: NA
J: TRBJ2-5
CDR3: CASSQDLRVAETQYF
DNA: TGCGCCAGCAGCCAAGATCTGAGGGTAGCGGAGACCCAGTACTTC

size: NA
V: TRBV10-3
D: TRBD1
J: TRBJ1-5
CDR3: CAISESTAGTVQNQPQHF
DNA: TGTGCCATCAGTGAGTCGACGGCGGGGACAGTTCAAAATCAGCCCCAGCATTTT

size: few
V: TRBV11-3
D: NA
J: TRBJ2-1
CDR3: CASSLWGGDNEQFF
DNA: TGTGCCAGCAGCTTATGGGGCGGGGACAATGAGCAGTTCTTC

size: NA
V: TRBV7-9
D: TRBD1
J: TRBJ1-4
CDR3: CASSRDRDEEKLFF
DNA: TGTGCCAGCAGCCGGGACAGGGATGAGGAAAAACTGTTTTTT

size: NA
V: TRBV6-6
D: NA
J: TRBJ1-6
CDR3: CASTRGDNYNSPLHF
DNA: TGTGCCAGCACCCGAGGGGACAACTATAATTCACCCCTCCACTTT

size: few
V: TRBV27
D: NA
J: TRBJ1-5
CDR3: CASSLAGDNQPQHF
DNA: TGTGCCAGCAGTTTAGCAGGGGACAATCAGCCCCAGCATTTT

size: few
V: TRBV14
D: NA
J: TRBJ2-7
CDR3: CASSQHPMGYEQYF
DNA: TGTGCCAGCAGCCAACACCCCATGGGGTACGAGCAGTACTTC

size: once
V: TRBV5-8
D: NA
J: TRBJ1-2
CDR3: CASSLGSYGYTF
DNA: TGTGCCAGCAGCTTGGGAAGTTATGGCTACACCTTC

size: NA
V: TRBV15
D: TRBD1
J: TRBJ1-1
CDR3: CATSRETGAVNTEAFF
DNA: TGTGCCACCAGCAGAGAAACAGGGGCGGTGAACACTGAAGCTTTCTTT

size: NA
V: TRBV7-8
D: TRBD2
J: TRBJ2-3
CDR3: CASTSRGGPTDTQYF
DNA: TGTGCCAGTACTAGCCGGGGGGGCCCGACAGATACGCAGTATTTT

size: NA
V: TRBV19
D: NA
J: TRBJ1-5
CDR3: CASSGSGRGQPQHF
DNA: TGTGCCAGTAGTGGGTCAGGGCGAGGTCAGCCCCAGCATTTT

size: NA
V: TRBV5-1
D: TRBD1
J: TRBJ1-2
CDR3: CASSSGQIYGYTF
DNA: TGCGCCAGCAGCTCGGGACAGATCTATGGCTACACCTTC

size: NA
V: TRBV10-2
D: TRBD2
J: TRBJ2-3
CDR3: CALREGPGTDTQYF
DNA: TGCGCCCTAAGGGAGGGGCCTGGGACAGATACGCAGTATTTT

size: NA
V: TRBV7-2
D: TRBD2
J: TRBJ2-5
CDR3: CASSLWGGSEETQYF
DNA: TGTGCCAGCAGCTTATGGGGCGGGAGCGAAGAGACCCAGTACTTC

size: NA
V: TRBV11-3
D: NA
J: TRBJ1-1
CDR3: CASSLGQASTEAFF
DNA: TGTGCCAGCAGCTTAGGCCAGGCTAGCACTGAAGCTTTCTTT

size: NA
V: TRBV27
D: NA
J: TRBJ2-3
CDR3: CATRRANKQYF
DNA: TGTGCCACCCGGCGTGCTAACAAGCAGTATTTT

size: NA
V: TRBV6-4
D: TRBD2
J: TRBJ2-3
CDR3: CASSDSGLADTQYF
DNA: TGTGCCAGCAGTGACTCCGGACTAGCAGATACGCAGTATTTT

size: NA
V: TRBV30
D: TRBD1
J: TRBJ2-7
CDR3: CAGGQGAIYEQYF
DNA: TGTGCCGGGGGGCAGGGGGCCATCTACGAGCAGTACTTC

size: once
V: TRBV19
D: TRBD2
J: TRBJ2-1
CDR3: CASQAGVHNEQFF
DNA: TGTGCCAGTCAGGCGGGGGTTCACAATGAGCAGTTCTTC

size: NA
V: TRBV14
D: TRBD1
J: TRBJ2-5
CDR3: CASSHDRGLIQETQYF
DNA: TGTGCCAGCAGCCATGACAGGGGTCTTATCCAAGAGACCCAGTACTTC

size: NA
V: TRBV9
D: TRBD2
J: TRBJ2-3
CDR3: CASSVTPGAGGRTDTQYF
DNA: TGTGCCAGCAGCGTAACCCCCGGGGCGGGGGGGCGTACAGATACGCAGTATTTT

size: NA
V: TRBV19
D: TRBD1
J: TRBJ1-1
CDR3: CASRIGGGGNTEAFF
DNA: TGTGCCAGTAGGATCGGTGGAGGGGGCAACACTGAAGCTTTCTTT

size: NA
V: TRBV21-1
D: NA
J: TRBJ2-7
CDR3: CASSIQGISYEQYF
DNA: TGTGCCAGCAGCATACAGGGAATCTCCTACGAGCAGTACTTC

size: NA
V: TRBV7-2
D: NA
J: TRBJ1-6
CDR3: CASSLNPGWIPLHF
DNA: TGTGCCAGCAGCTTGAATCCAGGGTGGATACCCCTCCACTTT

size: NA
V: TRBV9
D: TRBD2
J: TRBJ2-1
CDR3: CASSVVSSGRGWDEQFF
DNA: TGTGCCAGCAGCGTAGTGTCTAGCGGGCGGGGCTGGGATGAGCAGTTCTTC

size: NA
V: TRBV5-1
D: NA
J: TRBJ1-1
CDR3: CASSLGTGRLISEAFF
DNA: TGCGCCAGCAGCTTGGGAACAGGGAGGTTAATCTCTGAAGCTTTCTTT

size: NA
V: TRBV7-2
D: NA
J: TRBJ2-4
CDR3: CASSLDRTVPSKNIQYF
DNA: TGTGCCAGCAGCTTAGACCGGACAGTTCCTTCCAAAAACATTCAGTACTTC

size: NA
V: TRBV5-1
D: TRBD1
J: TRBJ1-2
CDR3: CASSLAGGHGYTF
DNA: TGCGCCAGCAGCTTGGCAGGGGGCCACGGCTACACCTTC

size: NA
V: TRBV21-1
D: NA
J: TRBJ1-2
CDR3: CASSKRGYGQGRGYGYTF
DNA: TGTGCCAGCAGCAAACGCGGGTACGGGCAGGGAAGAGGCTATGGCTACACCTTC

size: NA
V: TRBV4-1
D: TRBD1
J: TRBJ2-5
CDR3: CASSQVPGGETQYF
DNA: TGCGCCAGCAGCCAAGTTCCAGGGGGAGAGACCCAGTACTTC

size: NA
V: TRBV7-3
D: NA
J: TRBJ2-4
CDR3: CASSLDGKAKNIQYF
DNA: TGTGCCAGCAGCTTAGATGGAAAGGCCAAAAACATTCAGTACTTC

size: NA
V: TRBV30
D: NA
J: TRBJ2-1
CDR3: CAWSGGWGVHRNEQFF
DNA: TGTGCCTGGAGTGGAGGGTGGGGGGTTCATAGGAATGAGCAGTTCTTC

size: few
V: TRBV2
D: NA
J: TRBJ1-1
CDR3: CASAGQVNTEAFF
DNA: TGTGCCAGCGCCGGTCAGGTGAACACTGAAGCTTTCTTT

size: NA
V: TRBV5-4
D: TRBD2
J: TRBJ2-4
CDR3: CASSLESGGGNIQYF
DNA: TGTGCCAGCAGCTTGGAGAGCGGGGGAGGAAACATTCAGTACTTC